A single sample is the source of the 7 T cell receptor beta chains below, sequenced in a study of cytomegalovirus exposure and HLA in healthy donors. The PCR used 60 Vbeta and 13 Jbeta primers. Clones were sequenced by immunoSEQ multiplex PCR, and TCRdb holds only the in-frame ones, with some missing. The data hold 150,000 to 200,000 clones, with 80% to 85% observed a single time. Sequencing used PBMCs. The receptors come from a woman in her 40s in good health and CMV-seronegative.

V and J are TRBV13 and TRBJ1-1, with unresolved D. This CDR3 has 13 residues. The germline gives CDR1 PRHDT, CDR2 FYEKMQ (reference sequence). Trimming cost V 2 bases and J 9 bases, with 13 bases left between them. CDR3 region: CASSLPGFPQAFF. The CDR3 DNA follows: TGTGCCAGCAGCTTACCGGGGTTCCCACAAGCTTTCTTT. Looking up the rest from reference TRBV13 and TRBJ1-1 gives the full variable domain: AAGVIQSPRHLIKEKRETATLKCYPIPRHDTVYWYQQGPGQDPQFLISFYEKMQSDKGSIPDRFSAQQFSDYHSELNMSSLELGDSALYFCASSLPGFPQAFFGQGTRLTVV.

V usage is TRBV11-3 and J usage is TRBJ1-2; no reliable D call. Germline loops: CDR1 SGHNT, CDR2 YENEEA. The V end was cut by 4 bases, the J end by 4 bases, with 10 bases between. The CDR3 spans 13 residues. CDR3 sequence reads: CASSSQRSYGYTF. DNA of the CDR3: TGTGCCAGCAGCTCTCAACGGAGCTATGGCTACACCTTC. Drawing the rest from reference TRBV11-3 and TRBJ1-2, the complete variable domain is EAGVVQSPRYKIIEKKQPVAFWCNPISGHNTLYWYLQNLGQGPELLIRYENEEAVDDSQLPKDRFSAERLKGVDSTLKIQPAELGDSAVYLCASSSQRSYGYTFGSGTRLTVV.

The chain has TRBV9 and TRBJ2-7; D perhaps matches TRBD2 (6 bases). The CDR3 sequence is 15 residues long. With 0 bases removed from V and 7 bases from J, the gap between germline ends came to 17 bases. Germline V gives CDR1 SGDLS, CDR2 YYNGEE. The CDR3 DNA reads TGTGCCAGCAGCGTAGGGGACTCCGCCCCGGGGGAGCAGTACTTC. Protein product: CASSVGDSAPGEQYF.

This chain links TRBV25-1 with TRBJ2-1; TRBD2 aligns across 12 bases. V was pared by 4 bases and J by 7 bases, with 5 bases of the junction left unmatched. This CDR3 region has 15 residues. The germline V gene has CDR1 MGHDK and CDR2 SYGVNS. The CDR3 protein is CASSATSGSMNEQFF. The CDR3 DNA reads TGTGCCAGCAGTGCGACTAGCGGGAGTATGAATGAGCAGTTCTTC.

V is TRBV28 and J is TRBJ2-7; 7 positions agree with TRBD1. This CDR3 contains 13 residues. The J segment lost 1 base and the V segment lost 6 bases, leaving 3 bases of the junction unmatched. Germline V gives CDR1 MDHEN, CDR2 SYDVKM. The CDR3 nucleotides read TGTGCCAGCAGGCAGACAGGGTCCTACGAGCAGTACGTC. Translated: CASRQTGSYEQYV.

V and J are TRBV28 and TRBJ2-7, with D tentatively TRBD1 (6 bases). The CDR3 extends over 15 amino acids. The germline V gene has CDR1 MDHEN and CDR2 SYDVKM. V was trimmed by 6 bases and J by 1 base, leaving 16 bases between them. The CDR3: CASRATGTNSYEQYF. The CDR3 DNA reads TGTGCCAGCAGGGCCACCGGGACAAATTCCTACGAGCAGTACTTC.

V is TRBV13 and J is TRBJ2-3, with 8 bases identical to TRBD2. Germline-derived CDR1 and CDR2 are PRHDT and FYEKMQ (reference sequence). Trimming removed 3 bases from V and 2 bases from J; junction bases left unmatched: 4. CDR3 size: 15 residues. The CDR3 nucleotides read TGTGCCAGCAGCTTCGCGGGAGGAGCCACAGATACGCAGTATTTT. It translates to CASSFAGGATDTQYF.